The 10 T cell receptor beta chains presented below share a single source sample, sequenced in a study of tumor-infiltrating lymphocytes in primary liver carcinoma. Germline DNA was also extracted, and blood RNA was taken from unsorted whole blood. Making TCR beta cDNA involved approximately 480 ng total RNA and a constant-region primer. Three nested multiplex PCR rounds, a slightly modified ARM-PCR method, built the TCR beta libraries. Researchers ran the first two PCR rounds for 10 cycles each with TRBV1-TRBV30 forward primers and a C-beta reverse primer. Using its own MiXCR run on the multiplex PCR reads, TCRdb lists one record per CDR3 protein. The table records 250,000 to 400,000 distinct CDR3 sequences, approximately 60% of them present only once. The sequenced sample consisted of peripheral blood. These receptor sequences come from a man in his forties with primary liver carcinoma and hepatitis B virus infection.

This clonotype was seen only once. A much larger clone lies one base from this, so it may be a read error. V gene TRBV29-1 combines with J gene TRBJ2-7; TRBD2 might be the D (6 bases). This CDR3 has 13 residues. The germline V gene has CDR1 SQVTM and CDR2 ANQGSEA. The CDR3 DNA reads as TGCAGCGTTGATTTACCGGGAGCGGGCGAGCGGTACTTC. Its protein is CSVDLPGAGERYF.

This clonotype was observed a handful of times. This chain joins TRBV10-3 and TRBJ2-3; 7 bases fit TRBD2. With 5 bases clipped from V and 0 bases from J, the junction kept 5 bases outside the gene matches. The CDR3 is 15 amino acids. Per the germline V gene, CDR1 is ENHRY and CDR2 is SYGVKD. The CDR3 coding sequence is TGTGCCATCAGTCTCGGGACTACAAGCACAGATACGCAGTATTTT. This sequence encodes CAISLGTTSTDTQYF.

In regard to this clonotype: The CDR3 does not end in the conserved phenylalanine or tryptophan, so this is likely a read error. The J gene is TRBJ1-2, the V gene TRBV29-1; TRBD1 matches 10 bases. The germline V gene encodes CDR1 SQVTM and CDR2 ANQGSEA. This CDR3 has 15 residues. Germline trimming cut 4 bases from V and 4 bases from J; bases unmatched to any gene: 9. CDR3 nucleotide sequence: TGCAGCGTTGGGCGGGGACAGGGGTCGGGCTATGGCTACACCATC. Translated, it gives CSVGRGQGSGYGYTI.

This clonotype turned up a few times. The V gene is TRBV13, the J gene TRBJ1-2; D gene unclear. The CDR3 has 12 residues. Germline V gene sequence: CDR1 PRHDT, CDR2 FYEKMQ (reference sequence). V lost 3 bases and J 7 bases, leaving 9 bases between the germline ends. The DNA of the CDR3 is TGTGCCAGCAGCTTCGGGAGAGGTGGCTACACCTTC. Translated, it gives CASSFGRGGYTF.

This clonotype has only a few counts. The chain joins TRBV28 to TRBJ1-1, with 9 bases fitting TRBD1. Trimming cost V 3 bases and J 1 base; bases outside gene matches: 9. Germline CDR1 is MDHEN and CDR2 is SYDVKM. CDR3 length: 17 amino acids. The DNA for the CDR3 is TGTGCCAGCAGTTTCTATCCGGGACAGGGAGCGAACACTGAAGCTTTCTTT. It codes for CASSFYPGQGANTEAFF.

A note on this clonotype: A much more abundant neighbour one base away suggests this may be a read error. The rearrangement joins TRBV12-3 or TRBV12-4 to TRBJ2-3; D is unresolved. The V and J ends lost 4 bases and 13 bases respectively, with 15 bases between them. The CDR3 has 12 amino acids. The CDR3 sequence is CASSSDVSRKYF. The CDR3 DNA is TGTGCCAGCAGTTCGGACGTGAGCAGGAAGTATTTT.

On this clonotype itself: The junction does not match germline at one end; this may be a read error. This chain uses TRBV7-8 with TRBJ2-5; tentative D call: TRBD2 (7 bases). Germline CDR1 SGHVS, CDR2 FQNEAQ. This CDR3 comprises 20 residues. The CDR3 here is CASSRLGGARGANLQETEYF. In DNA, the CDR3 is TGTGCCAGCAGCCGGTTAGGGGGGGCGCGTGGGGCAAACCTACAAGAGACCGAGTACTTC.

The count of this clonotype is one. Just one base apart from a much larger clone, this may be a read error. This chain links TRBV6-2 or TRBV6-3 with TRBJ2-7; D gene uncertain. CDR1 is MNHEY and CDR2 is SVGEGT in the germline V gene. The CDR3 covers 14 residues. The CDR3 DNA follows: TGTACCACAACTGGACCGCGCTCCGCCTACGAGCAGTACTTC. This translates into CTTTGPRSAYEQYF.

This chain uses TRBV5-5 with TRBJ2-7; 7 bases agree with TRBD2. Per germline, CDR1 SGHKS and CDR2 YYEKEE (reference sequence). V lost 1 base, J lost 3 bases, and 16 bases stayed unmatched. The CDR3 runs to 18 residues. CDR3 nucleotide sequence: TGTGCCAGCAGCTTGTACTTAGCGGGCGCCCCACAAAGCTACGAGCAGTACTTC. Amino acids: CASSLYLAGAPQSYEQYF.

Worth noting for this clonotype: A much larger clone lies one base from this, so it may be a read error. The chain uses TRBV29-1 and TRBJ2-1, with TRBD2 matching over 10 bases. The germline V gene encodes CDR1 SQVTM and CDR2 ANQGSEA. The CDR3 length is 14 residues. CDR3: CTVDTGTSVNEQFF. CDR3 nucleotide sequence: TGCACCGTTGACACCGGGACTAGCGTAAATGAGCAGTTCTTC.